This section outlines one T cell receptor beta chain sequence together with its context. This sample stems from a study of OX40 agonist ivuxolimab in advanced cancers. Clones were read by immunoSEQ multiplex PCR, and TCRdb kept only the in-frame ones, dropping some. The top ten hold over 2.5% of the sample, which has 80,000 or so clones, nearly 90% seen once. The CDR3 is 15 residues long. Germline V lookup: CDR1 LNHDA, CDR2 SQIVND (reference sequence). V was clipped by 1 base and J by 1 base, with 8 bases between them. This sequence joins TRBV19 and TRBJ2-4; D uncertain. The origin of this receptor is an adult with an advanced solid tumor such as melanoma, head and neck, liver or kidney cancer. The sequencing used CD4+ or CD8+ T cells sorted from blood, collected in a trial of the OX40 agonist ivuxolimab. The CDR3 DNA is TGTGCCAGTAGTATAGGTGGTACGGCCAAAAACATTCAGTACTTC. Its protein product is CASSIGGTAKNIQYF.